The entry that follows covers one T cell receptor beta chain sequence. Its cognate antigen is unknown. Here immunoSEQ multiplex PCR was the method, and the copy in TCRdb shows in-frame clones only, minus some. The repertoire holds thousands of clones, with roughly 80% as singletons. The entry originates in a study of somatic mutations in cytotoxic T cells in rheumatoid arthritis. Study results and caveats: There was no significant difference in CD8+ T-cell clonality between rheumatoid arthritis patients and age-matched healthy controls.

The healthy control group was made up of blood donors, who had a median age of 56 years (range about 20-70) and were approximately 56% female. Using positive magnetic bead selection on an AutoMACS, CD4+ and CD8+ cells were isolated, after which their purity was checked by flow cytometry. Material for sequencing was CD8+ T cells sorted from blood. The receptor's source is a woman in her forties or fifties in good health.

CDR3 sequence reads: CASSPTGRTGRTDTQYF. The CDR3 DNA reads as TGTGCCAGTAGTCCCACCGGAAGGACAGGGCGCACAGATACGCAGTATTTT. This chain uses TRBV19 with TRBJ2-3; TRBD1 matches 8 bases. The CDR3 sequence is 17 residues long. Germline CDR1 and CDR2: LNHDA and SQIVND (reference sequence). The trim removed 5 bases at V and 1 base at J, leaving 11 bases unmatched.